The 2 T cell receptor beta chains given below trace back to one sample, sequenced in a study of T-cell reconstitution after alpha-beta-depleted transplantation in children. Unique molecular identifiers featured in how the TCRbeta library was prepared. One entry per CDR3 protein, called by TCRdb with MiXCR from the PCR reads. Altogether hundreds of thousands of distinct CDR3 sequences are present, 30% to 35% being singletons, with the ten largest covering approximately 2.3%. The material sequenced was PBMCs from the stem cell graft donor, taken from the stem cell graft. The source of these receptors is a human donor who donated a stem cell graft to a child with aplastic anemia.

This clonotype has just a few counts. The V call is TRBV20-1, the J call TRBJ2-7, with D tentatively TRBD1 or TRBD2 (6 bases each). V shed 3 bases and J shed 7 bases, with 19 bases lying between them. This CDR3 has 14 amino acids. Germline V lookup: CDR1 DFQATT, CDR2 SNEGSKA (reference sequence). The CDR3 DNA sequence: TGCAGTGCTAGCCCCCGGGGGCCGTGGGGGGAGCAGTACTTC. This gives the protein CSASPRGPWGEQYF.

This clonotype showed up just a few times. This chain uses TRBV12-5 with TRBJ2-1; 15 bases line up with TRBD2. V dropped 7 bases and J dropped 9; count of bases not matched to a gene: 4. Germline CDR1 LGHNT, CDR2 FRNRAP. CDR3 size: 14 residues. CDR3 DNA: TGTGCTAGTGTCCCGGGACTAGCGGGGGGTGAGCAGTTCTTC. This gives the protein CASVPGLAGGEQFF.